A selection of T cell receptor beta chains follows, all from one sample in a study of cytomegalovirus exposure and HLA in healthy donors. TCRdb keeps only in-frame clones here, not all; method: immunoSEQ multiplex PCR. The sample records roughly 150,000 clones, 82% being singletons. Source material: PBMCs. Every receptor here comes from a girl aged 10-17 years in good health and CMV-seropositive. Each CDR3 is given with its conserved first and last residue. The D gene is left open where the match is weak. Only some rows state a clone size, as once, few, many or a class for expanded clones.

v_gene	d_gene	abundance	j_gene	CDR3nt	CDR3aa
TRBV5-4	TRBD2	.	TRBJ2-3	TGTGCCAGCAGCTCCGGGACTAGCGGGGGGGGGTCAGATACGCAGTATTTT	CASSSGTSGGGSDTQYF
TRBV5-6	.	.	TRBJ1-1	TGTGCCAGCAGCTTGCAGGGAACTGAAGCTTTCTTT	CASSLQGTEAFF
TRBV4-1	TRBD1	.	TRBJ2-5	TGCGCCAGCAGCGCACGGACAGGGATACAAGAGACCCAGTACTTC	CASSARTGIQETQYF
TRBV5-4	TRBD1	.	TRBJ1-2	TGTGCCAGCAGCAGGACAGGGAACGATGGCTACACCTTC	CASSRTGNDGYTF
TRBV10-3	TRBD2	.	TRBJ2-7	TGTGCCATCAGCCCGAGTTTGAGCGGGGACTCCTACGAGCAGTACTTC	CAISPSLSGDSYEQYF
TRBV2	.	.	TRBJ1-1	TGTGCCAGCAGTGAATTTGGCAACACTGAAGCTTTCTTT	CASSEFGNTEAFF
TRBV7-2	TRBD2	.	TRBJ2-7	TGTGCCAGCAGCGGACCGGGACTAGTATTGCAGCAGTACTTC	CASSGPGLVLQQYF
TRBV7-3	.	.	TRBJ1-2	TGTGCCAGCAGTCCATCAGGGGCTAACTATGGCTACACCTTC	CASSPSGANYGYTF
TRBV28	.	.	TRBJ1-5	TGTGCCAGCAGGGGTGCGGATCAGCCCCAGCATTTT	CASRGADQPQHF
TRBV6-5	TRBD1	.	TRBJ2-5	TGTGCCAGCAGTTCGACAGGGGATGGTCAGGAGACCCAGTACTTC	CASSSTGDGQETQYF
TRBV7-9	TRBD1	.	TRBJ1-1	TGTGCCAGCAGCTTAAGACAGGGGAACACTGAAGCTTTCTTT	CASSLRQGNTEAFF
TRBV7-3	TRBD1	.	TRBJ2-7	TGTGCCAGCAGCTTGTCCGGGACAGGGGGCGAGCAGTACTTC	CASSLSGTGGEQYF
TRBV11-2	TRBD1	.	TRBJ1-2	TGTGCCAGCAGGGTACAGGGGGGGGACTATGGCTACACCTTC	CASRVQGGDYGYTF
TRBV7-3	.	.	TRBJ1-3	TGTGCCAGCAGCCGAACACCAGGGTCTGGAAACACCATATATTTT	CASSRTPGSGNTIYF
TRBV6-5	.	.	TRBJ1-1	TGTGCCAGCAGTTACGAGGGTTGGAACACTGAAGCTTTCTTT	CASSYEGWNTEAFF
TRBV2	.	.	TRBJ2-7	TGTGCCAGCAGTCTTTACTGGACAGCTTCCTACGAGCAGTACTTC	CASSLYWTASYEQYF
TRBV18	TRBD1	.	TRBJ2-1	TGTGCCAGCTCACCGTACCTCGACAGGGAAAACAATGAGCAGTTCTTC	CASSPYLDRENNEQFF
TRBV6-5	TRBD1	.	TRBJ1-5	TGTGCCAGCAGTTACCGACAGGGCCAAAATCAGCCCCAGCATTTT	CASSYRQGQNQPQHF
TRBV5-4	.	few	TRBJ1-6	TGTGCCAGCAGCTTACGTGGAGGGGAGGATTCACCCCTCCACTTT	CASSLRGGEDSPLHF
TRBV5-1	.	.	TRBJ1-1	TGCGCCAGCAGAGACCCTCAGGGCGGGAACACTGAAGCTTTCTTT	CASRDPQGGNTEAFF
TRBV9	TRBD1	few	TRBJ1-1	TGTGCCAGCAGCGTAAACCCGGGATCAGGGGGAGACGCAGCTTTCTTT	CASSVNPGSGGDAAFF
TRBV5-6	TRBD1	.	TRBJ2-5	TGTGCCAGCAGCTTGGAGGCCGGGACAGGGGACTTCTTAGGAGAGACCCAGTACTTC	CASSLEAGTGDFLGETQYF
TRBV28	TRBD1	.	TRBJ2-5	TGTGCCAGCAGGGTTGGACAGGGAGAGACCCAGTACTTC	CASRVGQGETQYF
TRBV6-5	.	.	TRBJ1-3	TGTGCCACCACTTCCTCTGGAAACACCATATATTTT	CATTSSGNTIYF
TRBV5-1	.	once	TRBJ1-1	TGCGCCAGCAATTTGCGGGATACGAACACTGAAGCTTTCTTT	CASNLRDTNTEAFF
TRBV29-1	TRBD1	few	TRBJ1-1	TGCAGCGTGAGGACAGGGGACACTGAAGCTTTCTTT	CSVRTGDTEAFF
TRBV28	TRBD1	.	TRBJ2-3	TGTGCCAGCAGTAGCCGGGACAGAGGGTACACAGATACGCAGTATTTT	CASSSRDRGYTDTQYF
TRBV27	.	.	TRBJ1-5	TGTGCCAGCAGTCCCCCAGCTGGGGAGGGCAATCAGCCCCAGCATTTT	CASSPPAGEGNQPQHF